The text below deals with one T cell receptor (beta chain). The antigen is undetermined. The sample originates from a study of T cells expressing NK-cell markers. Study summary: The TCR beta repertoires were obtained from sorted CD3+CD56+NKG2C+, CD3+CD56+NKG2C- and CD3+CD56-NKG2C+ T cells. In the group of eight sequenced donors, seven were HCMV-seropositive and one was seronegative.

Study results and limitations: Roughly 6 of the donors carried dominant NKG2C+ clonotypes that took up about 1.0-7.5% of their CD8+ T cells.

The CDR3 is made up of 15 amino acids. Germline V CDR1 and CDR2: ENHRY, SYGVKD. TCRdb re-called the 5' RACE reads; one entry per CDR3 protein, DNA not given. The table lists roughly 450,000 distinct CDR3 sequences. The V and J genes are TRBV10-3 and TRBJ1-3. The receptor comes from a woman in her forties or fifties in good health. Sequencing used blood T cells: a sorted CD56 or NKG2C T cell subset, CD4+ or CD8+ T cells, or bulk PBMC T cells (not recorded which). CDR3 loop: CAISESGGSGNTIYF.